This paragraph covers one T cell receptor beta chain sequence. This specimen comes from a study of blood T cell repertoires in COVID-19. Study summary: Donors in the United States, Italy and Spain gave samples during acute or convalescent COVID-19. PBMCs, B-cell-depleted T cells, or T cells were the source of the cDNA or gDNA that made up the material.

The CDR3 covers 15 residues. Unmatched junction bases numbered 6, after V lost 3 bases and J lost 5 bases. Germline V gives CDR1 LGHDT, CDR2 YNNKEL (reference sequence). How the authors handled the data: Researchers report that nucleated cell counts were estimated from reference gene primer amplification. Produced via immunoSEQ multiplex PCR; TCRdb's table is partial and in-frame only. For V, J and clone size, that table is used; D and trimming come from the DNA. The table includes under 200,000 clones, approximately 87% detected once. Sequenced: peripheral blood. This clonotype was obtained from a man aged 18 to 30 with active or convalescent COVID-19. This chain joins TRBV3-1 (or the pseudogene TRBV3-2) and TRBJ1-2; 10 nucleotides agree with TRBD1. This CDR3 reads CASSHQGQGLYGYTF. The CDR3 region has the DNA TGTGCCAGCAGCCATCAGGGACAGGGGTTATATGGCTACACCTTC.